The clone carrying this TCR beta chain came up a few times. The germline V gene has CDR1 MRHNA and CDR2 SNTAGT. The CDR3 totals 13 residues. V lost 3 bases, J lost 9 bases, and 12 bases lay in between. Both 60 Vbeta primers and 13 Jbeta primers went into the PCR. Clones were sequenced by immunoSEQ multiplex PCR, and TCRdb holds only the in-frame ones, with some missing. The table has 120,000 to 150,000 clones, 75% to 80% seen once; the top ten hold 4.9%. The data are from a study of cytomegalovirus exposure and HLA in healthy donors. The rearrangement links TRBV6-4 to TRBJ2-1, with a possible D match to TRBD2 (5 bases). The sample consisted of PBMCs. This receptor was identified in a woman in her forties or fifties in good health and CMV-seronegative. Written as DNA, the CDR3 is TGTGCCAGCAGTGAAACCGAGGGTACTGAGCAGTTCTTC. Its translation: CASSETEGTEQFF.